This entry lists 5 T cell receptor beta chains sequenced from one sample in a study of cytomegalovirus exposure and HLA in healthy donors. TCRdb keeps only in-frame clones here, not all; method: immunoSEQ multiplex PCR. The sample lists 300,000 to 400,000 clones; 80% to 90% were seen once. Sequencing was performed on PBMCs. The receptors shown here come from a young woman in good health and CMV-seronegative.

J is TRBJ1-5 and V is TRBV28; D remains ambiguous. V gave up 5 bases and J gave up 6 bases, with 8 bases separating them. This CDR3 is 12 amino acids long. The germline V gene has CDR1 MDHEN and CDR2 SYDVKM. CDR3 nucleotide sequence: TGTGCCAGCAGTCCCCCTTTTCAGCCCCAGCATTTT. As protein: CASSPPFQPQHF.

J is TRBJ1-1 and V is TRBV6-1; the D is unclear. The CDR3 totals 15 residues. V lost 5 bases and J 5 bases, leaving 18 bases between the germline ends. In germline, CDR1 is MNHNS, CDR2 SASEGT. CDR3: CASSSRRSGGTEAFF. The CDR3 DNA sequence: TGTGCCAGCAGTTCCCGACGCTCCGGAGGGACTGAAGCTTTCTTT.

The chain links TRBV30 to TRBJ1-4; 8 bases are shared with TRBD1. The CDR3 spans 15 residues. Germline V lookup: CDR1 GTSNPN, CDR2 SVGIG (reference sequence). With 2 bases clipped from V and 2 bases from J, the junction kept 4 bases outside the gene matches. The CDR3 bases are TGTGCCTGGAGTTCCTCAGGGGGCACTAATGAAAAACTGTTTTTT. Protein product: CAWSSSGGTNEKLFF.

The chain joins TRBV27 to TRBJ2-5; TRBD1 matches 12 bases. Per germline, CDR1 MNHEY and CDR2 SMNVEV (reference sequence). The CDR3 length is 16 residues. V trimming: 5 bases; J trimming: 5 bases; junction bases outside the gene matches: 9. The CDR3, as DNA: TGTGCCAGCAGTCCATCCGGGACAGGGGGCGGGGAGACCCAGTACTTC. Translated: CASSPSGTGGGETQYF.

The chain links TRBV10-2 to TRBJ2-7; 8 nucleotides match TRBD1. J was trimmed by 5 bases and V by 0 bases; bases with no gene match: 12. The V gene's germline CDR1 is WSHSY and CDR2 SAAADI. CDR3 length equals 17 residues. CDR3 residues: CASSESGAGGAFHEQYF. The CDR3 DNA reads TGCGCCAGCAGTGAGTCTGGGGCAGGGGGCGCGTTCCACGAGCAGTACTTC.